A single sample is the source of the 32 T cell receptor beta chains below, sequenced in a study of T cells in Graves' hyperthyroidism and ophthalmopathy. Regions amplified from RNA transcripts were the TCR beta CDR3 regions. The TCR CDR3 first-round RT-PCR relied on the HTBI primer set. TCRdb passed the multiplex PCR reads through MiXCR, listing each CDR3 protein once. The sample includes a few hundred thousand distinct CDR3 sequences, around 45% of them seen just once. Sequencing was carried out using peripheral blood or thyroid tissue (not recorded which). Every receptor here comes from an adult woman with Graves' disease, either hyperthyroidism or ophthalmopathy (not recorded which).

This clonotype was observed many times. V and J are TRBV4-2 and TRBJ2-5; D not resolved. The CDR3 is 15 residues long. V was trimmed by 3 bases and J by 5 bases, leaving 16 bases between them. Germline V CDR1 and CDR2: LGHNA, YNFKEQ. The CDR3 DNA reads TGTGCCAGCAGCCACCACGCGACCGGTGGGGAGACCCAGTACTTC. Translating gives CASSHHATGGETQYF.

At least ten counts were recorded for this clonotype. V usage is TRBV5-1 and J usage is TRBJ2-2; D is possibly TRBD2 (6 bases). Germline assignment: CDR1 SGHRS and CDR2 YFSETQ. The ends were cut back, 4 bases at V and 5 bases at J, with 15 bases in the middle. This CDR3 region has 15 residues. The CDR3: CASSEGGMGTGELFF. The DNA of the CDR3 is TGCGCCAGCAGCGAGGGAGGTATGGGGACCGGGGAGCTGTTTTTT.

The sample holds many counts of this clonotype. The V gene is TRBV6-6, the J gene TRBJ2-7; D uncertain. The CDR3 is 14 amino acids. The ends were cut back, 2 bases at V and 5 bases at J, with 13 bases in the middle. The germline gives CDR1 MNHNY, CDR2 SVGAGI (reference sequence). The CDR3 reads CASSYGSLGNEQYF. The CDR3 DNA reads as TGTGCCAGCAGTTACGGGTCTTTAGGGAACGAGCAGTACTTC.

The chain joins TRBV10-3 to TRBJ2-7; 14 nucleotides line up with TRBD2. The germline gives CDR1 ENHRY, CDR2 SYGVKD. V shed 6 bases, J shed 2 bases, and the junction held 6 bases outside the gene matches. The CDR3 has 16 residues. In DNA form, the CDR3 reads TGTGCCATCAGCAGGACTAGCGGGAGGATTCCCTACGAGCAGTACTTC. The encoded protein is CAISRTSGRIPYEQYF.

The rearrangement links TRBV7-9 to TRBJ2-7, with D possibly matching TRBD2 (5 bases). Near its end, the DNA agrees better with TRBJ2-1, so the J call may be wrong. Per the germline V gene, CDR1 is SEHNR and CDR2 is FQNEAQ (reference sequence). This CDR3 spans 14 amino acids. CDR3 nucleotides: TGTGCCAGCAGCTTTCGGGGTGCCAGAGGCGAGCAGTTCTTC. The encoded protein is CASSFRGARGEQFF.

This sequence joins TRBV7-9 and TRBJ1-2, with D unresolved. Trimming removed 6 bases from V and 3 bases from J, with 11 bases in between. The CDR3 is 13 residues long. The V gene's germline CDR1 is SEHNR and CDR2 FQNEAQ (reference sequence). The CDR3 coding sequence is TGTGCCAGCAGAACACAGCTTGACTATGGCTACACCTTC. Amino acid sequence: CASRTQLDYGYTF.

For the CDR3, the DNA is TGTGCCACCAGCAGAGGCCAGCCGGGACTAGCGGGAGGGCCGGAGACCCAGTACTTC. Amino acid sequence: CATSRGQPGLAGGPETQYF. J is TRBJ2-5 and V is TRBV15; 16 nucleotides line up with TRBD2. The length of the CDR3 is 19 residues. Germline lookup yields CDR1 LNHNV and CDR2 YYDKDF (reference sequence). Losses at the gene ends were 1 base for V and 5 bases for J; bases not matched to a gene: 10.

This clonotype came up many times. The rearrangement uses TRBV5-1 and TRBJ1-1; a possible D gene is TRBD1 (6 bases). The V end was cut by 4 bases, the J end by 1 base, with 20 bases between. Looked up from germline, CDR1 is SGHRS and CDR2 is YFSETQ. There are 17 residues in the CDR3. This CDR3 reads CASSPAGGPTPNTEAFF. DNA for the CDR3: TGCGCCAGCAGCCCCGCCGGGGGGCCCACCCCGAACACTGAAGCTTTCTTT.

This clonotype was detected ten times or more. The V gene is TRBV5-6, the J gene TRBJ1-4; 7 positions agree with TRBD1. CDR1 SGHDT and CDR2 YYEEEE come from the germline V gene. V shed 5 bases, J shed 8 bases, and the junction held 9 bases outside the gene matches. The CDR3 loop spans 14 amino acids. CDR3 sequence: CASRLTGDSEKLFF. In DNA, the CDR3 is TGTGCCAGCAGACTGACGGGGGACAGCGAAAAACTGTTTTTT.

This chain connects TRBV7-2 to TRBJ1-1, with TRBD1 identical over 7 bases. This CDR3 region has 13 residues. Germline assignment: CDR1 SGHTA and CDR2 FQGNSA. Trimming took 5 bases from V and 11 from J; bases not matched to a gene: 11. The CDR3 region is CASSNRQGALAFF. As DNA, the CDR3 is TGTGCCAGCAGCAACCGACAGGGTGCTTTGGCTTTCTTT.

In its sample, this clonotype was seen many times. This chain connects TRBV14 to TRBJ2-7, with unresolved D. The V and J ends lost 0 bases and 5 bases respectively, with 5 bases between them. This CDR3 has 12 amino acids. CDR1 and CDR2 from the germline V gene are SGHDN and FVKESK. The CDR3 DNA reads TGTGCCAGCAGCCAAGAGCTGCACGAGCAGTACTTC. As protein: CASSQELHEQYF.

This clonotype was counted at least ten times. The rearrangement joins TRBV29-1 to TRBJ1-4; D is possibly TRBD1 (5 bases). Trimming pared 5 bases from V and 5 bases from J, leaving 12 bases between. Germline V lookup: CDR1 SQVTM, CDR2 ANQGSEA. This CDR3 contains 13 residues. CDR3 sequence: CSVSDRLNEKLFF. In nucleotides, the CDR3 is TGCAGCGTTAGCGACAGATTGAATGAAAAACTGTTTTTT.

This clonotype occurred many times. The rearrangement links TRBV2 to TRBJ2-5; 14 positions agree with TRBD2. V lost 5 bases and J lost 4; bases outside the gene matches: 12. From germline, CDR1 is SNHLY and CDR2 FYNNEI. The CDR3 runs to 18 residues. CDR3 bases: TGTGCCAGCAGTCTCCCTTTGGGACTAGCGGGAGAGGGAGAGACCCAGTACTTC. Translating it yields CASSLPLGLAGEGETQYF. The entire variable domain, with the rest obtained from reference TRBV2 and TRBJ2-5, is as follows: EPEVTQTPSHQVTQMGQEVILRCVPISNHLYFYWYRQILGQKVEFLVSFYNNEISEKSEIFDDQFSVERPDGSNFTLKIRSTKLEDSAMYFCASSLPLGLAGEGETQYFGPGTRLLVL.

CDR3 DNA: TGCGCCAGCAGCCAACGGACAGGGTCTGGAAACACCATATATTTT. This codes for CASSQRTGSGNTIYF. This chain uses TRBV4-3 with TRBJ1-3, with TRBD1 identical over 8 bases. Trimming at V came to 2 bases and at J to 1 base, leaving 1 base not matched to a gene. CDR3 length: 15 amino acids. Germline V gene data show CDR1 as LGHNA and CDR2 as YSLEER.

This clonotype was recorded a few times. The rearrangement joins TRBV2 to TRBJ1-5; D is uncertain. Germline V gene lookup returns CDR1 SNHLY and CDR2 FYNNEI. The CDR3 contains 14 residues. V shed 4 bases and J shed 1 base, with 8 bases lying between them. This chain's CDR3 is CASSGSGSNQPQHF. The CDR3 DNA sequence: TGTGCCAGCAGTGGTAGCGGGAGCAATCAGCCCCAGCATTTT.

This clonotype was seen repeatedly, ten times or more. The chain couples TRBV6-6 to TRBJ2-7; no definite D call. CDR1 MNHNY and CDR2 SVGAGI come from the germline V gene (reference sequence). Trimming removed 4 bases from V and 1 base from J, with 11 bases in between. CDR3 length: 14 residues. The CDR3 protein is CASSSIGPSYEQYF. The CDR3 region has the DNA TGTGCCAGCAGTTCAATTGGACCTTCCTACGAGCAGTACTTC.

V usage is TRBV11-1 and J usage is TRBJ2-5; a weak D match, TRBD1 (6 bases). Between the trimmed V and J ends, which lost 6 bases and 4 bases, there was a span of 12 bases. The CDR3 has 13 amino acids. Germline assignment: CDR1 SGHAT and CDR2 FQDESV (reference sequence). CDR3 region: CASSFHRVETQYF. The CDR3 nucleotides are TGTGCCAGCAGTTTTCACAGGGTAGAGACCCAGTACTTC.

This chain joins TRBV11-2 and TRBJ1-3, with D uncertain. Germline values: CDR1 SGHAT, CDR2 FQNNGV. The CDR3 spans 13 residues. The V end lost 6 bases, the J end lost 3 bases, and 9 bases lay between the germline ends. The CDR3 DNA reads as TGTGCCAGCAGGTTACACCTTGGAAACACCATATATTTT. This codes for CASRLHLGNTIYF.

In this sample, this clonotype turned up a few times. This clone may be a read error of a much larger clone one base away. V is TRBV7-9 and J is TRBJ2-7; a weak D match, TRBD1 (5 bases). Germline lookup yields CDR1 SEHNR and CDR2 FQNEAQ (reference sequence). The CDR3 has 13 residues. The V end lost 11 bases, the J end lost 7 bases, and 21 bases lay between the germline ends. The CDR3 region is CAGTHSTASEQYF. The CDR3 DNA reads as TGTGCCGGCACTCACTCGACAGCCTCGGAGCAGTACTTC.

The table lists this clonotype with many counts. For the CDR3, the DNA is TGTGCCAGCAGTTCGAGCGGGATTGAGGAGACCCAGTACTTC. Translation gives CASSSSGIEETQYF. The chain recombines TRBV12-3 or TRBV12-4 with TRBJ2-5, with 7 nucleotides matching TRBD2. V was clipped by 4 bases and J by 5 bases; unmatched bases: 7. The CDR3 runs to 14 residues.

Many counts were recorded for this clonotype. The chain links TRBV20-1 to TRBJ2-2; TRBD1 agrees at 9 bases. Germline V lookup: CDR1 DFQATT, CDR2 SNEGSKA (reference sequence). This CDR3 spans 16 amino acids. Unmatched junction bases numbered 9, after V lost 5 bases and J lost 2 bases. DNA of the CDR3: TGCAGTGCTCTCCGGCACAGGGGGCAAAACACCGGGGAGCTGTTTTTT. It specifies CSALRHRGQNTGELFF.

This clonotype was counted at least ten times. This chain uses TRBV20-1 with TRBJ1-5, with D maybe TRBD1 (6 bases). The V end was cut by 6 bases, the J end by 2 bases, with 14 bases between. Germline V CDR1 and CDR2: DFQATT, SNEGSKA (reference sequence). This CDR3 contains 14 residues. The CDR3 here is CSAGGQLRNQPQHF. The DNA for the CDR3 is TGCAGTGCGGGGGGGCAGTTACGCAATCAGCCCCAGCATTTT.

The V call is TRBV20-1, the J call TRBJ1-2; 9 bases are a match to TRBD1. This CDR3 comprises 14 residues. CDR1 and CDR2 from the germline V gene are DFQATT and SNEGSKA (reference sequence). J was trimmed by 2 bases and V by 0 bases; bases with no gene match: 1. The CDR3: CSARDGTGNYGYTF. The CDR3 DNA sequence: TGCAGTGCTAGAGATGGGACAGGGAACTATGGCTACACCTTC.

The chain is built from TRBV7-9 and TRBJ2-3; unclear D gene. Trimming cost V 1 base and J 3 bases, with 2 bases left between them. Germline V lookup: CDR1 SEHNR, CDR2 FQNEAQ (reference sequence). This CDR3 region has 12 residues. The CDR3 DNA reads TGTGCCAGCAGCTTAGAAACAGATACGCAGTATTTT. It encodes CASSLETDTQYF.

The rearrangement uses TRBV15 and TRBJ2-7; D unclear. The CDR3 consists of 16 residues. CDR1 LNHNV and CDR2 YYDKDF come from the germline V gene (reference sequence). With 0 bases removed from V and 2 bases from J, the gap between germline ends came to 14 bases. This CDR3 reads CATSRDSPFGAYEQYF. The CDR3 DNA reads TGTGCCACCAGCAGAGACTCTCCTTTTGGGGCCTACGAGCAGTACTTC.

The chain carries TRBV5-1 and TRBJ2-7, with 9 bases that match TRBD1. Losses at the gene ends were 2 bases for V and 3 bases for J; bases not matched to a gene: 9. Germline lookup yields CDR1 SGHRS and CDR2 YFSETQ. The CDR3 spans 16 residues. CDR3 sequence: CASSFSTGGPGYEQYF. The CDR3 DNA reads TGCGCCAGCAGCTTTTCAACAGGGGGCCCCGGCTACGAGCAGTACTTC.

On this clonotype: It may be a read error: a sequence one base away is much more abundant. This chain joins TRBV2 and TRBJ2-5; D ambiguous. From germline, CDR1 is SNHLY and CDR2 FYNNEI. Trimming shortened V by 7 bases and J by 2 bases, and 11 bases separated the two germline ends. CDR3 length: 13 amino acids. CDR3 sequence: CASTGRAQETQYF. Here the CDR3 DNA reads TGTGCCAGCACCGGGCGCGCACAAGAGACCCAGTACTTC.

This clonotype was found many times. The rearrangement joins TRBV5-1 to TRBJ2-2, with 10 bases matching TRBD1. From germline, CDR1 is SGHRS and CDR2 YFSETQ. The CDR3 is 14 residues long. The V and J ends lost 6 bases and 8 bases, in that order; junction bases with no gene match: 7. The chain's CDR3 is CASKWTGGLGELFF. Written as DNA, the CDR3 is TGCGCCAGCAAATGGACAGGGGGACTAGGGGAGCTGTTTTTT.

This clonotype was seen at least ten times. This chain uses TRBV4-2 with TRBJ2-7, with D possibly TRBD2 on 6 matching bases. CDR1 is LGHNA and CDR2 is YNFKEQ in the germline V gene. The CDR3 spans 17 residues. V lost 0 bases and J 6 bases, leaving 21 bases between the germline ends. The CDR3 loop is CASSQDRGGLLGGEQYF. CDR3 DNA: TGTGCCAGCAGCCAAGATCGGGGAGGACTCCTCGGGGGCGAGCAGTACTTC.

Remarks on this clonotype: The missing conserved phenylalanine or tryptophan at the end of this CDR3 makes a read error likely. This chain connects TRBV7-9 to TRBJ1-2; no reliable D call. The germline V gene has CDR1 SEHNR and CDR2 FQNEAQ (reference sequence). Trimming shortened V by 1 base and J by 4 bases, and 7 bases separated the two germline ends. The length of the CDR3 is 13 residues. This chain's CDR3 is CASSLGDVYGYTL. The CDR3, as DNA: TGTGCCAGCAGCTTAGGAGACGTCTATGGCTACACCCTC.

This chain links TRBV5-1 with TRBJ1-2, with D maybe TRBD1 (6 bases). CDR3 size: 14 residues. The V gene lost 0 bases and the J gene lost 8 bases, with 14 bases spanning the gap. Germline CDR1 and CDR2: SGHRS and YFSETQ. For the CDR3, the DNA is TGCGCCAGCAGCTTGGCGGCAGGGGTTGACGGCTACACCTTC. Its translation: CASSLAAGVDGYTF.

This chain connects TRBV20-1 to TRBJ1-5, with D tentatively TRBD1 (5 bases). Germline CDR1 is DFQATT and CDR2 is SNEGSKA (reference sequence). V was shortened by 1 base and J by 3 bases, with 7 bases between the two germline ends. This CDR3 contains 13 residues. The CDR3 loop is CSARGQTNQPQHF. The DNA of the CDR3 is TGCAGTGCTAGAGGACAGACCAATCAGCCCCAGCATTTT.